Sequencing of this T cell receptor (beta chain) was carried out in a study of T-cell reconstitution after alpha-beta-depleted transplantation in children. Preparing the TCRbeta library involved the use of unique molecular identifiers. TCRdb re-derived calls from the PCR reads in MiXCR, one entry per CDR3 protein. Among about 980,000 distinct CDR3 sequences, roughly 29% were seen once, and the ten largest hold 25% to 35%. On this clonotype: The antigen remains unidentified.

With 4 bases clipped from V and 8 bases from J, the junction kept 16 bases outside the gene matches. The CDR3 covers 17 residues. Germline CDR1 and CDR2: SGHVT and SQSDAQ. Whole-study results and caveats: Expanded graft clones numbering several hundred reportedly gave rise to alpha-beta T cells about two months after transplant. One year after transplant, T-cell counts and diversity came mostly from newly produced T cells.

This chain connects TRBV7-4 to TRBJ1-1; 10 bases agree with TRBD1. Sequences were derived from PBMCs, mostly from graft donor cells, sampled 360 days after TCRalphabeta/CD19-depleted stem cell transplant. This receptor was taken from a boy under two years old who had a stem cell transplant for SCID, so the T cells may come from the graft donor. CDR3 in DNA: TGTGCCAGCAGCTGTAATTTCAACCGGGACAGGGGTACGGAAGCTTTCTTT. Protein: CASSCNFNRDRGTEAFF.